The source of this TCR beta chain is a study of metastatic and nonmetastatic thyroid tumors. About this clone itself: At one of its ends the junction is not consistent with the germline gene, which may arise from a read error.

Until they underwent thyroid surgery, no patient had received any treatment. The CDR3 runs 15 residues. Germline-derived CDR1 and CDR2 are SGHTA and FQGTGA. TCRdb re-called the PCR reads through MiXCR. The data hold roughly 14,000 clones, with around a third observed a single time. The rearrangement links TRBV7-3 to TRBJ2-3, with 10 bases fitting TRBD1. This clonotype was sampled from a female donor with papillary thyroid cancer or a benign thyroid nodule (not recorded which). Some clones in this sample may be carry-over from other donors' samples. Material: tumor tissue. CDR3 region: CAISSGTGDTRFRYF. DNA for the CDR3: TGTGCCATCAGCTCCGGGACAGGGGATACGCGTTTTAGATATTTT.